This is a list of T cell receptor beta chains from one sample in a study of cytomegalovirus exposure and HLA in healthy donors. The table came from immunoSEQ multiplex PCR; TCRdb's copy has only in-frame clones and leaves some out. This repertoire shows roughly 190,000 clones, roughly 74% found once; its top ten account for about 1.7%. Input material: PBMCs. These receptors came from a woman in her twenties or thirties in good health and CMV-seronegative. The CDR3 runs from the conserved cysteine through the conserved F or W. Fields, in order: clone size, D gene, J gene, V gene, CDR3 length, CDR3 protein, CDR3 DNA. The D gene is left open where the match is weak. Not every row has a clone size; where given, it reads once, few, many or a size class.

few,TRBD1,TRBJ1-1,TRBV27,17,CASSLSPHTGVDTEAFF,TGTGCCAGCAGTTTATCGCCTCATACAGGGGTAGACACTGAAGCTTTCTTT
few,.,TRBJ1-1,TRBV27,15,CASSLLGRFLTEAFF,TGTGCCAGCAGTTTATTGGGCCGTTTCTTAACTGAAGCTTTCTTT
.,TRBD1,TRBJ2-5,TRBV7-3,14,CASSRDRGQETQYF,TGTGCCAGCAGCCGGGACAGGGGGCAAGAGACCCAGTACTTC
.,.,TRBJ1-2,TRBV11-2,15,CASSLVRGGRYGYTF,TGTGCCAGCAGCTTAGTCAGGGGCGGGCGCTATGGCTACACCTTC
.,TRBD2,TRBJ2-1,TRBV9,14,CASSGLAGVTEQFF,TGTGCCAGCAGTGGACTAGCGGGAGTAACTGAGCAGTTCTTC
.,TRBD2,TRBJ2-7,TRBV4-2,15,CASSQVDSGSYEQYF,TGTGCCAGCAGCCAAGTCGATAGCGGGAGCTACGAGCAGTACTTC
.,TRBD1,TRBJ1-4,TRBV7-2,15,CASSTRQGADEKLFF,TGTGCCAGCAGCACGAGACAGGGGGCTGATGAAAAACTGTTTTTT